One and the same sample provided the 10 T cell receptor beta chains below, sequenced in a study of T cell repertoires in cytomegalovirus infection. TCRdb re-called the reads with MiXCR, one entry per CDR3 protein. The data show approximately 750,000 distinct CDR3 sequences, approximately 40% seen once. Specimen: PBMCs. The origin of the receptors is a human donor in good health (CMV status not recorded). Some clones in this sample may be carry-over from other donors' samples.

This clonotype has a handful of counts. One junction end disagrees with the germline gene, perhaps due to a read error. The chain carries TRBV7-6 and TRBJ2-5; possibly TRBD2 for D (6 bases). This CDR3 contains 13 residues. Per germline, CDR1 SGHVS and CDR2 FNYEAQ. CDR3 residues: CASSRLEQETQYF. As DNA, the CDR3 is TGTGCTAGCAGCCGACTAGAGCAAGAGACCCAGTACTTC. The variable domain in full, completed from reference TRBV7-6 and TRBJ2-5, reads GAGVSQSPRYKVTKRGQDVALRCDPISGHVSLYWYRQALGQGPEFLTYFNYEAQQDKSGLPNDRFSAERPEGSISTLTIQRTEQRDSAMYRCASSRLEQETQYFGPGTRLLVL.

The chain recombines TRBV7-3 with TRBJ2-3; 11 nucleotides match TRBD2. The ends lost 2 bases at V and 5 bases at J; junction bases unmatched: 3. There are 15 residues in the CDR3. The germline CDR1 and CDR2 sequences are SGHTA and FQGTGA. The CDR3 DNA follows: TGTGCCAGCAGCTTATCCGGGACTAGCGGAGATACGCAGTATTTT. It yields the protein CASSLSGTSGDTQYF.

The V and J genes are TRBV7-9 and TRBJ2-1, with 10 bases lining up with TRBD1. The CDR3 has 17 residues. Germline V lookup: CDR1 SEHNR, CDR2 FQNEAQ (reference sequence). V shed 4 bases, J shed 2 bases, and the junction held 8 bases outside the gene matches. This CDR3 reads CASSSGQGPSTYNEQFF. CDR3 nucleotide sequence: TGTGCCAGCAGCTCGGGACAGGGGCCTTCAACCTACAATGAGCAGTTCTTC.

The chain joins TRBV18 to TRBJ2-5, with 11 bases fitting TRBD2. Losses at the gene ends were 1 base for V and 3 bases for J; bases not matched to a gene: 13. The CDR3 runs to 19 residues. Germline V gives CDR1 KGHSH, CDR2 LQKENI. The DNA of the CDR3 is TGTGCCAGCTCACCACGGACAAATATCCTAGCGGGGGGAGAAGAGACCCAGTACTTC. Its translation is CASSPRTNILAGGEETQYF.

The DNA for the CDR3 is TGTGCCAGTAGTATTCGTACTAGGTCGGCGAGCTCCTACAATGAGCAGTTCTTC. Its translation is CASSIRTRSASSYNEQFF. The chain joins TRBV19 to TRBJ2-1; TRBD2 might be the D (5 bases). The CDR3 covers 18 residues. Trimming left V 3 bases short and J 0 bases short, with 18 bases between. In germline, CDR1 is LNHDA, CDR2 SQIVND (reference sequence).

This clonotype was seen repeatedly, ten times or more. The chain is built from TRBV7-3 and TRBJ2-1; 9 positions agree with TRBD2. With 2 bases clipped from V and 7 bases from J, the junction kept 6 bases outside the gene matches. Germline V gene data show CDR1 as SGHTA and CDR2 as FQGTGA. The CDR3 has 15 amino acids. CDR3 amino acids: CASSLGGGARNEQFF. The CDR3 DNA reads TGTGCCAGCAGCTTAGGCGGGGGGGCCAGGAATGAGCAGTTCTTC.

This clonotype was counted a few times. This chain's CDR3 is CASRPAGGSPHNSPLHF. For the CDR3, the DNA is TGTGCCAGTAGGCCCGCGGGCGGGAGCCCCCATAATTCACCCCTCCACTTT. V usage is TRBV19 and J usage is TRBJ1-6; no firm D call. Per germline, CDR1 LNHDA and CDR2 SQIVND (reference sequence). With 6 bases removed from V and 5 bases from J, the gap between germline ends came to 20 bases. The CDR3 has 17 amino acids.

Ten or more counts support this clonotype. This chain connects TRBV6-1 to TRBJ1-5; TRBD1 is a possible D gene (6 bases). V dropped 6 bases and J dropped 3 bases, with 12 bases sitting between them. CDR1 is MNHNS and CDR2 is SASEGT in the germline V gene. The CDR3 length is 14 residues. Here the CDR3 DNA reads TGTGCCAGCAGGATGGACAGATACAATCAGCCCCAGCATTTT. Its protein is CASRMDRYNQPQHF.

The chain has TRBV7-8 and TRBJ2-6, with a possible D match to TRBD2 (5 bases). CDR1 and CDR2 (germline): SGHVS, FQNEAQ. The CDR3 is made up of 17 amino acids. CDR3 DNA: TGTTGCTCACTCGGGCAGAGGGAGTCCTCTGGGGCCAACGTCCTGACTTTC. Translation: CCSLGQRESSGANVLTF.

The chain uses TRBV12-3 or TRBV12-4 and TRBJ2-2, with D perhaps matching TRBD2 (5 bases). The CDR3 spans 14 residues. Deletions cut 6 bases from V and 7 bases from J, with 15 bases between. The CDR3 DNA sequence: TGTGCCAGCAGCCGAACTAGTGGAGACGGGGAGCTGTTTTTT. Protein sequence: CASSRTSGDGELFF.